This entry features one T cell receptor (beta chain) sequence. The sample comes from a study of control samples from healthy donors and cancer patients. Assay used: immunoSEQ multiplex PCR; TCRdb lists only in-frame clones, some missing. The repertoire holds over 110,000 clones, with around 85% as singletons. V was trimmed by 3 bases and J by 7 bases, leaving 15 bases between them. Germline V lookup: CDR1 GTSNPN, CDR2 SVGIG (reference sequence). The CDR3 sequence is 14 residues long. Sequencing was done on a sample of blood. The chain is built from TRBV30 and TRBJ1-4; D might be TRBD1 (5 bases). This receptor was identified in a woman aged 25 to 39 in good health. DNA of the CDR3: TGTGCCTGGAGATCGTGGGCAGGGAGTGAAAAACTGTTTTTT. Residues: CAWRSWAGSEKLFF.